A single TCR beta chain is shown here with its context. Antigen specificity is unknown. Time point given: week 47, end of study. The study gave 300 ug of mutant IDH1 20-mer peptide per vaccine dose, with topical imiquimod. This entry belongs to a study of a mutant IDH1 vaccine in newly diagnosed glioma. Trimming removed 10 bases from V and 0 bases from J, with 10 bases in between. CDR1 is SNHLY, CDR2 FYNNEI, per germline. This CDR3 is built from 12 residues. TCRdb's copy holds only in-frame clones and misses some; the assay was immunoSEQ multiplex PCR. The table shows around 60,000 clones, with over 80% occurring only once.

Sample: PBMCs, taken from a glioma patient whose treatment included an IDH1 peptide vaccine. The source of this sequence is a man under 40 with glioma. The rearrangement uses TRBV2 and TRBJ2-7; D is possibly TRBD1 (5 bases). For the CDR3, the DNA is TGTGCCACCCAGGGATCCTCCTACGAGCAGTACTTC. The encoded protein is CATQGSSYEQYF.